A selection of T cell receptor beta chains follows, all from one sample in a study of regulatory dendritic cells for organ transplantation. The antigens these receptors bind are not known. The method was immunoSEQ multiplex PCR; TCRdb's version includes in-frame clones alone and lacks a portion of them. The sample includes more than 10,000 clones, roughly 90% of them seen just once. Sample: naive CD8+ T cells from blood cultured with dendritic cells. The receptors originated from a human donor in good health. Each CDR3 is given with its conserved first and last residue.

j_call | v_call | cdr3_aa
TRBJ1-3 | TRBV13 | CASSLAGFGNTIYF
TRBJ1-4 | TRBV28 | CASSLGSGGGEKLFF
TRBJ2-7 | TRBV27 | CASSLWAGMPSYEQYF
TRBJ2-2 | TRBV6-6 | CASSPRTSTGELFF
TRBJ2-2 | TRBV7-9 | CASSPTTGELFF
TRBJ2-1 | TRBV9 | CASSVDGGGSYNEQFF
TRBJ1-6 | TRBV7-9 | CASGGEATKGYNSPLHF
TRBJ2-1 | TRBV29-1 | CSVERTGGRRNEQFF
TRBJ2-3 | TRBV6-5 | CASSPSTDTQYF
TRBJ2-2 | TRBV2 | CASIRGLAGGDTGELFF
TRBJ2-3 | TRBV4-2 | CASSPTSGVTDTQYF